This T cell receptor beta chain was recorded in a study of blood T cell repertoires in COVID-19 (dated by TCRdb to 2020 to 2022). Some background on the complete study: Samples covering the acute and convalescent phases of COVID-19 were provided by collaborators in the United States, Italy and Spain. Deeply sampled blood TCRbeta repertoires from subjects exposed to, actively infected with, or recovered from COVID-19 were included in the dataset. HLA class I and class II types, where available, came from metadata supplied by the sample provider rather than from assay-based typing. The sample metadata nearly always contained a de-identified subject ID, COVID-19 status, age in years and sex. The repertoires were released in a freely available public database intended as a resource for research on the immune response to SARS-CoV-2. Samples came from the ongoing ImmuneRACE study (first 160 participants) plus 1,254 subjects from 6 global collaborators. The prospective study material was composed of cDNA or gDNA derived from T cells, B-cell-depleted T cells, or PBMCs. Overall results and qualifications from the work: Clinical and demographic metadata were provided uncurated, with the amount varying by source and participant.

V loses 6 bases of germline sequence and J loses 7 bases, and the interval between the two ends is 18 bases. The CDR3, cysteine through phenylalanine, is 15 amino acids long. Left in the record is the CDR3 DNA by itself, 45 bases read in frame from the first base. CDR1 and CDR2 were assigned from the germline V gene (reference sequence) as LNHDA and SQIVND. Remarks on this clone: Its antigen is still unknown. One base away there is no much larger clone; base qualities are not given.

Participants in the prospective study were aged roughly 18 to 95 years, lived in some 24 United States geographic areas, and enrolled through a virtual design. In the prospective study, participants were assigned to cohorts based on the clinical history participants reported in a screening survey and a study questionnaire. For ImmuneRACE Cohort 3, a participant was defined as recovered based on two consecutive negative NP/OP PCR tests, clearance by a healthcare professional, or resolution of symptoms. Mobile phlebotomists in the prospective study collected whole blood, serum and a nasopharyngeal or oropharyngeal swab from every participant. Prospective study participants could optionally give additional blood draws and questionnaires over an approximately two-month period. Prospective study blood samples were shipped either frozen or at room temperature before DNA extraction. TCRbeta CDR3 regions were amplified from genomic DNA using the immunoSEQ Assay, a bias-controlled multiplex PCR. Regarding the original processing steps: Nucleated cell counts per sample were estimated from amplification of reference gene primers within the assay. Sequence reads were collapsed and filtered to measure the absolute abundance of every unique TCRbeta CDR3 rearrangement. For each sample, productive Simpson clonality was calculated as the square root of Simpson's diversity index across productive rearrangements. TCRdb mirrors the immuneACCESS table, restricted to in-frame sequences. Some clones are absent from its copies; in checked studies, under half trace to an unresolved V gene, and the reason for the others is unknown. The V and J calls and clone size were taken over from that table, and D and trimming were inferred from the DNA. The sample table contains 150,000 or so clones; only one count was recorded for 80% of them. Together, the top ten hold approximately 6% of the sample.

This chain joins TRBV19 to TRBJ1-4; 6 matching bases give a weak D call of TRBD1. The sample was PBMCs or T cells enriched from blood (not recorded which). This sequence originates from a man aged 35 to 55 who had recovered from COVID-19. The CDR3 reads CASSPGAAGGEKLFF. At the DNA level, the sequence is TGTGCCAGTAGCCCAGGGGCAGCCGGAGGTGAAAAACTGTTTTTT.